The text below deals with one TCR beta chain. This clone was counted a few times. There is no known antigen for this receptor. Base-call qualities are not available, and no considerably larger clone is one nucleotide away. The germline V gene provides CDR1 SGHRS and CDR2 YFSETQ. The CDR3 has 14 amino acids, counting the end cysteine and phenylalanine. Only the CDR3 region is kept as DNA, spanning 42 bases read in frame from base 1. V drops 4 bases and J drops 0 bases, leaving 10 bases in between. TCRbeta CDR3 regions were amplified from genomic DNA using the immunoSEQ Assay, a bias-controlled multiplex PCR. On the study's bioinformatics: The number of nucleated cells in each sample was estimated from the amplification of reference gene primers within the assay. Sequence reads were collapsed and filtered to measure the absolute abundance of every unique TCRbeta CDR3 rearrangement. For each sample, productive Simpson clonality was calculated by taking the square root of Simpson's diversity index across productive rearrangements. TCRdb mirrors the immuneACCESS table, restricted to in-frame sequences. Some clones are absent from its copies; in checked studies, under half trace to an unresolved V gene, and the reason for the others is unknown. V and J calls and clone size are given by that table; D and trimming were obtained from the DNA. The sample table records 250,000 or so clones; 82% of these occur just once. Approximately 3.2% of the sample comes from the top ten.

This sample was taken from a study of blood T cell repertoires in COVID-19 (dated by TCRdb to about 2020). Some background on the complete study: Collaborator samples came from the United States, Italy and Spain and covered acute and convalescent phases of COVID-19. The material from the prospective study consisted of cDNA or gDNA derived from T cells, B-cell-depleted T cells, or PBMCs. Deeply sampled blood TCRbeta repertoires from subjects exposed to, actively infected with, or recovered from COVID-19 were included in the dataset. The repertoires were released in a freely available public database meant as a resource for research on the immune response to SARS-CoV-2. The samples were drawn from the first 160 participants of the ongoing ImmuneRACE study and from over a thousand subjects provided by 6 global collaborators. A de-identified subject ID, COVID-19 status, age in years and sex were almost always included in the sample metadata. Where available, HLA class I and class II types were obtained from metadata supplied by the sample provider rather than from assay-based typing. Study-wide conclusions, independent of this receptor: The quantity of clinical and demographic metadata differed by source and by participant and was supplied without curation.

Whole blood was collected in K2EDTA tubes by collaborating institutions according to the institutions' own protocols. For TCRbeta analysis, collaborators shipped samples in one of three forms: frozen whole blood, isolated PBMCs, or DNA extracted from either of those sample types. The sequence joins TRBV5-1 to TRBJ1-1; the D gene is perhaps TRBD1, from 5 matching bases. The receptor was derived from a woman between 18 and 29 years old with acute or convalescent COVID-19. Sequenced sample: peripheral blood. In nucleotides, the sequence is TGCGCCAGCAGCCCCCAGGGAATGAACACTGAAGCTTTCTTT. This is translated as CASSPQGMNTEAFF. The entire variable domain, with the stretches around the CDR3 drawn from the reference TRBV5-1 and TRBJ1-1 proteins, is KAGVTQTPRYLIKTRGQQVTLSCSPISGHRSVSWYQQTPGQGLQFLFEYFSETQRNKGNFPGRFSGRQFSNSRSEMNVSTLELGDSALYLCASSPQGMNTEAFFGQGTRLTVV.